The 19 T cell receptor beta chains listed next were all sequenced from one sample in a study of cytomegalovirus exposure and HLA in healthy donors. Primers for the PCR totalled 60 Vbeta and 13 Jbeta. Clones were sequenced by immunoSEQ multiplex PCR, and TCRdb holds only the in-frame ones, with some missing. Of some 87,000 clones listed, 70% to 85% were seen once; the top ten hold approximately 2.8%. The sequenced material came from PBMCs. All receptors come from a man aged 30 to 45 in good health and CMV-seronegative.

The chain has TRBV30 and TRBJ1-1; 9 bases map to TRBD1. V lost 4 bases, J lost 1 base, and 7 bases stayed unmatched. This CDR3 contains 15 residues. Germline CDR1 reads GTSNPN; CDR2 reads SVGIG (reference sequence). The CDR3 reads CAWMDRGRKNTEAFF. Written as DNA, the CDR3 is TGTGCCTGGATGGACAGGGGAAGGAAGAACACTGAAGCTTTCTTT.

The CDR3: CASSQEGQGTKGYTF. The CDR3 region has the DNA TGTGCCAGCAGCCAAGAAGGACAGGGTACAAAAGGCTACACCTTC. V is TRBV14 and J is TRBJ1-2; 8 positions match TRBD1. Germline V CDR1 and CDR2: SGHDN, FVKESK. This CDR3 contains 15 residues. Trimming cost V 0 bases and J 8 bases; bases outside gene matches: 8. Filled out from reference TRBV14 and TRBJ1-2, the complete variable domain reads EAGVTQFPSHSVIEKGQTVTLRCDPISGHDNLYWYRRVMGKEIKFLLHFVKESKQDESGMPNNRFLAERTGGTYSTLKVQPAELEDSGVYFCASSQEGQGTKGYTFGSGTRLTVV.

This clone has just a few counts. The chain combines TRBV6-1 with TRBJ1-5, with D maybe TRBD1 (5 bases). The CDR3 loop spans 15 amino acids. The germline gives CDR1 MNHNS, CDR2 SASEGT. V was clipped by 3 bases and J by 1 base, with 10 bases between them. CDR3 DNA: TGTGCCAGCAGTGACGGGGGGATCAGCAATCAGCCCCAGCATTTT. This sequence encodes CASSDGGISNQPQHF.

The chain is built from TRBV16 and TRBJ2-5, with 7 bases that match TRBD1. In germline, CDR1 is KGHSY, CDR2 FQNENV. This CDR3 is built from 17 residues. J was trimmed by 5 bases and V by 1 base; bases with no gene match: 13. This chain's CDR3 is CASSQFSAQGRSETQYF. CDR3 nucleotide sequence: TGTGCCAGCAGCCAATTTTCAGCACAGGGGCGCTCGGAGACCCAGTACTTC.

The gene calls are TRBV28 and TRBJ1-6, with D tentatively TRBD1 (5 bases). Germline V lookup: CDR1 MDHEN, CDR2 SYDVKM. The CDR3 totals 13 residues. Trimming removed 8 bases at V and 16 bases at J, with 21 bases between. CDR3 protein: CASGGNTEGPLHF. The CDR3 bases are TGTGCCAGCGGGGGTAACACGGAGGGGCCTCTCCACTTT.

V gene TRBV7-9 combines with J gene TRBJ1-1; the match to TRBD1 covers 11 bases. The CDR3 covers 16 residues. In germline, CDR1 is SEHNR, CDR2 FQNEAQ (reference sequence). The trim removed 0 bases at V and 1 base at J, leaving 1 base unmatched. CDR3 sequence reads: CASSLAGTGGNTEAFF. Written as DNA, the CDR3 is TGTGCCAGCAGCTTAGCCGGGACAGGGGGGAACACTGAAGCTTTCTTT.

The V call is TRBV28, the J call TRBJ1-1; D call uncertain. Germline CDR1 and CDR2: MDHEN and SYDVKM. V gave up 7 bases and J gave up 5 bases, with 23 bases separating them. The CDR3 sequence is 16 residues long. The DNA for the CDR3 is TGTGCCAGCATCCCTCCGGGAGGTGTCGGGTGGACTGAAGCTTTCTTT. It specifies CASIPPGGVGWTEAFF.

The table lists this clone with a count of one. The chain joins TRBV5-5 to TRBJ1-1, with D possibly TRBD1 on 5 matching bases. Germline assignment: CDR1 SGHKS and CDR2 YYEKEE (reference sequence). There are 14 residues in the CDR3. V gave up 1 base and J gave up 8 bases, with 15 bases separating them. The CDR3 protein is CASSLYQGETEAFF. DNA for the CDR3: TGTGCCAGCAGCTTGTACCAGGGTGAAACCGAAGCTTTCTTT.

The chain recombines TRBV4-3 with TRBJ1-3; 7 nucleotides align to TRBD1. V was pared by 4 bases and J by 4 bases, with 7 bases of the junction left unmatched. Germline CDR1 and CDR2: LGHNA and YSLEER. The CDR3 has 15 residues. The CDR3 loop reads CASSPRDSEGNTIYF. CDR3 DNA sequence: TGCGCCAGCAGCCCCCGGGACAGCGAAGGAAACACCATATATTTT.

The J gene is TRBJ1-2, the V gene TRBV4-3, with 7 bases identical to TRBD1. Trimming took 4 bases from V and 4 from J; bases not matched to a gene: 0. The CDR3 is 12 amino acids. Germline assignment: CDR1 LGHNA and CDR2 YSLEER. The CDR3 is CASSRDSYGYTF. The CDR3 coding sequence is TGCGCCAGCAGCCGGGACAGCTATGGCTACACCTTC.

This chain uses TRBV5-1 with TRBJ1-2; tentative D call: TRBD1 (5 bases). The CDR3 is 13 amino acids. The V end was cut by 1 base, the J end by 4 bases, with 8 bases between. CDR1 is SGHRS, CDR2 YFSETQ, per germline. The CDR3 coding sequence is TGCGCCAGCAGCTTGAGACAGCCCTATGGCTACACCTTC. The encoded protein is CASSLRQPYGYTF.

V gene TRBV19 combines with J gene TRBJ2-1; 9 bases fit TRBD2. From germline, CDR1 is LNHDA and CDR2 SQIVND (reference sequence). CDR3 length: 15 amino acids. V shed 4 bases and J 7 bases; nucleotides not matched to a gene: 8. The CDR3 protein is CASSNPGLARNEQFF. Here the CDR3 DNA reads TGTGCCAGTAGTAATCCGGGACTAGCCAGAAATGAGCAGTTCTTC.

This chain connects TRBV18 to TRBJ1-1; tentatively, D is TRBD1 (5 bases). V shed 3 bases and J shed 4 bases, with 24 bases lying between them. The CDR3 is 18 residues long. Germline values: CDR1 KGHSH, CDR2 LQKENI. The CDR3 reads CASSPRLSGQGSFTEAFF. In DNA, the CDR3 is TGTGCCAGCTCACCGCGACTCTCTGGGCAGGGTAGTTTCACTGAAGCTTTCTTT.

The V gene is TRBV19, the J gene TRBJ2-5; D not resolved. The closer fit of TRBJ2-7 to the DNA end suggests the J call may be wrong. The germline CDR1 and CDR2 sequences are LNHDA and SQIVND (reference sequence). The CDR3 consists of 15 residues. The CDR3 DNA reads TGTGCCAGTAGTATAGAGCAAAAAAGTCCCTACGAGCAGTACTTC. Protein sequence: CASSIEQKSPYEQYF.

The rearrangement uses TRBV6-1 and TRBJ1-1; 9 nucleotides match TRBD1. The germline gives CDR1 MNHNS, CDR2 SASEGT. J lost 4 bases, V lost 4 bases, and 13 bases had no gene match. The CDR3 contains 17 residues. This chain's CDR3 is CASSAQLGTGLFTEAFF. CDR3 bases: TGTGCCAGCAGTGCACAACTCGGGACAGGGCTCTTCACTGAAGCTTTCTTT.

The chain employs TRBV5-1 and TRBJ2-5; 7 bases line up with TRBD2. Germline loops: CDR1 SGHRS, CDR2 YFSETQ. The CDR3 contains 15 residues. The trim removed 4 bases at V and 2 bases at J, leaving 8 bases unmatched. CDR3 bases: TGCGCCAGCAGCCAGGCCACTAGCGCACAAGAGACCCAGTACTTC. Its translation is CASSQATSAQETQYF.

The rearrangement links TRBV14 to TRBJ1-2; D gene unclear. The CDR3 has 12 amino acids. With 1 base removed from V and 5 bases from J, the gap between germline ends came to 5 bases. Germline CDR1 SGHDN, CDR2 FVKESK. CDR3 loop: CASSQVQYGYTF. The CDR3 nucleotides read TGTGCCAGCAGCCAAGTACAATATGGCTACACCTTC. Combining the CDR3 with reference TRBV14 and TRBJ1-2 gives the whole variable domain EAGVTQFPSHSVIEKGQTVTLRCDPISGHDNLYWYRRVMGKEIKFLLHFVKESKQDESGMPNNRFLAERTGGTYSTLKVQPAELEDSGVYFCASSQVQYGYTFGSGTRLTVV.

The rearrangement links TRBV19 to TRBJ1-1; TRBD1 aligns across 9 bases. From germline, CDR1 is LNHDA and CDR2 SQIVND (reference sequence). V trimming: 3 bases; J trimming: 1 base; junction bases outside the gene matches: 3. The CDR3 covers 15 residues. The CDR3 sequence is CASSMVGQGNTEAFF. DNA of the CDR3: TGTGCCAGTAGTATGGTGGGACAGGGGAACACTGAAGCTTTCTTT. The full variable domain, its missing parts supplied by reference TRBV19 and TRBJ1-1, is DGGITQSPKYLFRKEGQNVTLSCEQNLNHDAMYWYRQDPGQGLRLIYYSQIVNDFQKGDIAEGYSVSREKKESFPLTVTSAQKNPTAFYLCASSMVGQGNTEAFFGQGTRLTVV.

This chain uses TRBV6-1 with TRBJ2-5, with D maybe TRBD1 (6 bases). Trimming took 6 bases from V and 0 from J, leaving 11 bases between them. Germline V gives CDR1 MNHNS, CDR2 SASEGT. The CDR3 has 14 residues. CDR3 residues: CASRPTGYQETQYF. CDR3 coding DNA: TGTGCCAGCAGACCAACAGGGTACCAAGAGACCCAGTACTTC.